One and the same sample provided the 3 T cell receptor beta chains below, sequenced in a study of T cells after yellow fever vaccination. A single record per CDR3 protein comes from TCRdb applying MiXCR to the 5' RACE reads. In the table there are just under 600,000 distinct CDR3 sequences, about 14% of which are singletons. The material was PBMCs, obtained on the day of the yellow fever booster vaccination. The receptors come from a man in his thirties or forties who received the YFV17D yellow fever vaccine.

The chain carries TRBV18 and TRBJ2-2, with a tentative D call TRBD2 (6 bases). Between the trimmed V and J ends, which lost 5 bases and 2 bases, there was a span of 18 bases. The CDR3 covers 17 residues. The V gene's germline CDR1 is KGHSH and CDR2 LQKENI. Here the CDR3 DNA reads TGTGCCAGCTCAACTCCTAGCGCACAAGTAAACACCGGGGAGCTGTTTTTT. This gives the protein CASSTPSAQVNTGELFF. The variable domain in full, completed from reference TRBV18 and TRBJ2-2, reads NAGVMQNPRHLVRRRGQEARLRCSPMKGHSHVYWYRQLPEEGLKFMVYLQKENIIDESGMPKERFSAEFPKEGPSILRIQQVVRGDSAAYFCASSTPSAQVNTGELFFGEGSRLTVL.

This clonotype turned up a few times. The chain joins TRBV19 to TRBJ2-1; D is undetermined. Germline-derived CDR1 and CDR2 are LNHDA and SQIVND (reference sequence). The CDR3 contains 13 residues. Trimming removed 1 base from V and 8 bases from J, with 9 bases in between. CDR3 sequence (DNA): TGTGCCAGTAGTATAGCCGGGCTCGATGAGCAGTTCTTC. Protein sequence: CASSIAGLDEQFF. Supplemented by reference TRBV19 and TRBJ2-1, the full variable domain reads DGGITQSPKYLFRKEGQNVTLSCEQNLNHDAMYWYRQDPGQGLRLIYYSQIVNDFQKGDIAEGYSVSREKKESFPLTVTSAQKNPTAFYLCASSIAGLDEQFFGPGTRLTVL.

J is TRBJ2-3 and V is TRBV5-1; D is unresolved. CDR3 length equals 16 residues. V was clipped by 0 bases and J by 0 bases, with 11 bases between them. Germline loops: CDR1 SGHRS, CDR2 YFSETQ. CDR3 amino acids: CASSLATVQSTDTQYF. CDR3 bases: TGCGCCAGCAGCTTGGCCACGGTGCAGAGCACAGATACGCAGTATTTT.